This TCR beta chain was sequenced in a study of T cells in narcolepsy. Assay: immunoSEQ multiplex PCR; the TCRdb copy retains only in-frame clones and omits some. Of around 31,000 clones in the sample, approximately 78% were seen once. This CDR3 has 13 amino acids. Deletions cut 4 bases from V and 5 bases from J, with 11 bases between. Germline values: CDR1 MDHEN, CDR2 SYDVKM. This clone is a singleton in its sample. V and J are TRBV28 and TRBJ1-2; D uncertain. Source material: CD45RA- memory CD4+ T cells from PBMCs. The origin of this receptor is a human donor with narcolepsy. CDR3 region: CASSSSDRYGYTF. The CDR3 DNA follows: TGTGCCAGCAGTTCCTCAGATAGATATGGCTACACCTTC.